What follows describes a single T cell receptor beta chain. The antigen remains unidentified. This entry comes from a study of response to subunit inactivated influenza vaccine. The CDR3 consists of 16 residues. The germline gives CDR1 SGHRS, CDR2 YFSETQ. V lost 4 bases, J lost 2 bases, and 16 bases lay in between. TCRdb analysed the RT-PCR reads with MiXCR anew, one entry per CDR3 protein. The table lists some 500,000 distinct CDR3 sequences, roughly 13% of them singletons. Study conclusions and caveats: Authors proposed each seasonal influenza vaccination draws in few new T cells.

The clonotype originates from a man aged 50-59 years who received an inactivated influenza vaccine. The source material was PBMCs from blood, sampled around seven weeks after vaccination. This chain uses TRBV5-1 with TRBJ2-1; no clear D. The CDR3 nucleotides read TGCGCCAGCAGCGCTTCCGACTTCCCAACCTACAATGAGCAGTTCTTC. Translating it yields CASSASDFPTYNEQFF.